This TCR beta chain was found in a study of shared clonotypes between healthy human individuals (TCRdb year 2020). Background on the whole study: The cohort included three men and a couple of women between 18 and 49 years of age. For each donor, three plates each were used for CD4 naive and CD4 memory, two plates were used for CD8 naive, and one plate was used for CD8 memory. To estimate repertoire size and how much clonotypes are shared between individuals, the study performed deep sequencing of blood TCR repertoires from 4 to 6 healthy adults. Different laboratories and diverse techniques were used to prepare libraries and sequence TCR repertoires, to increase sequencing depth and limit assay-specific biases. Each donor's leukapheresis produced roughly between roughly 0.94 and 9.5 billion PBMCs. What the study reported, not specific to this receptor: Roughly 5.2% of naive CD4, 3.5% of naive CD8, approximately 2.2% of memory CD4, and approximately 0.39% of memory CD8 clonotypes were shared across several donors. Even with the large sequencing depth, rarefaction of the sorted-subset datasets indicated that sequencing was incomplete. Pairwise subsampling led to the expectation that sequencing depth would affect the degree of clonotype sharing among donors. The genetic and exposure-history diversity represented was limited by the small number of donors. Compared with non-shared clonotypes, clonotypes shared by all four sorted-subset donors had higher generation probabilities. Sampling was restricted to blood, and TCR repertoires in tissues likely differ from the TCR repertoires found in blood. Estimated clonotype richness was generally larger for naive than for memory subsets.

CD8 naive samples consisted of CD45RO-negative cells that were positively selected for CCR7, yielding a CD45RA+CCR7+ population without TemRA cells. Healthy HIV-negative adults with no recently reported acute infections or vaccinations were included as donors. Every donor was a Caucasian adult residing in Nashville, Tennessee, USA. After blood collection by leukapheresis, PBMCs were isolated using Ficoll-Histopaque density gradient centrifugation and then cryopreserved in the vapor phase of liquid nitrogen. Purity and quantity of every magnetically sorted T cell population were checked by analytical flow cytometry. From each sorted fraction, genomic DNA was isolated and quantified by UV absorbance on a Nanodrop 2000c. Concerning this clone: Its binding antigen is unknown. There are no base qualities to consult, and no much larger clone falls within one base.

Including the terminal cysteine and phenylalanine, the CDR3 comprises 16 residues. The CDR3 DNA has 48 bases and is translated from base 1. From the germline V gene (reference sequence), CDR1 is MNHEY and CDR2 is SMNVEV. V drops 4 bases and J drops 6 bases, leaving 19 bases in between. Using the deep immunoSEQ assay, TCR CDR3 regions were amplified from genomic DNA by multiplex PCR. Extracted genomic DNA from each cell subset was distributed evenly across all wells of several immunoSEQ 96-well plates, and each plate was treated as a replicate. For sorted subsets, roughly 200 ng of genomic DNA, equivalent to tens of thousands of T cell genomes, went into each replicate PCR. Purified libraries were quantified with a Qubit 3.0 fluorometer, sized on a Bioanalyzer 2100, and re-quantified with the KAPA Library Quantification kit. Every immunoSEQ 96-well plate was sequenced on a dedicated single-read 150-cycle Illumina NextSeq 550 flow cell. The authors' analysis ran thus. Because only junctional sequences without quality scores were contained in the immunoSEQ output, filtering matching that applied to full-length reads could not be performed. Sequences were annotated with PyIR, a Python wrapper for IgBLAST v1.9, and V/J genes and CDR3 were assigned using IMGT germline references. Reads were removed for weak V/J assignments (E-value above 1e-6), missing CDR3, stop codons, out-of-frame junctions, or ambiguous translated residues. A V3J clonotype was defined by an identical inferred V gene, J gene, and CDR3 amino acid sequence. Percentage overlap between repertoires was computed as shared unique clonotypes divided by the size of the smaller repertoire. Richness of each repertoire was evaluated using RTK rarefaction, the Chao1 estimator, and Recon v2.1 estimates of unobserved clonotypes. OLGA was used to compute generation probabilities for all TCRbeta clonotypes that the gDNA method yielded from a handful of donors. The source is immuneACCESS, and TCRdb retained only in-frame sequences with V and J called. Part of the clones is not carried over; for the studies checked, unresolved V genes explain less than half of this, and the remainder is unexplained. D and trimming were read from the DNA, whereas the V and J calls and clone size are those reported in that table. The sample includes about 580,000 clones, with roughly 98% observed a single time. The ten largest clones represent 0.3% of the sample.

The receptor comes from a man under 40 in good health. The rearrangement combines TRBV27 with TRBJ2-4; the D gene is perhaps TRBD1, from 5 matching bases. Sequencing input: naive CD8+ T cells sorted from blood. The cell subset or site tag for this specimen amounts to: CD45RA+CCR7+. CDR3 sequence: CASSSADSKGVNIQYF. At the DNA level, the sequence is TGTGCCAGCAGTTCAGCAGACTCCAAAGGGGTAAACATTCAGTACTTC.